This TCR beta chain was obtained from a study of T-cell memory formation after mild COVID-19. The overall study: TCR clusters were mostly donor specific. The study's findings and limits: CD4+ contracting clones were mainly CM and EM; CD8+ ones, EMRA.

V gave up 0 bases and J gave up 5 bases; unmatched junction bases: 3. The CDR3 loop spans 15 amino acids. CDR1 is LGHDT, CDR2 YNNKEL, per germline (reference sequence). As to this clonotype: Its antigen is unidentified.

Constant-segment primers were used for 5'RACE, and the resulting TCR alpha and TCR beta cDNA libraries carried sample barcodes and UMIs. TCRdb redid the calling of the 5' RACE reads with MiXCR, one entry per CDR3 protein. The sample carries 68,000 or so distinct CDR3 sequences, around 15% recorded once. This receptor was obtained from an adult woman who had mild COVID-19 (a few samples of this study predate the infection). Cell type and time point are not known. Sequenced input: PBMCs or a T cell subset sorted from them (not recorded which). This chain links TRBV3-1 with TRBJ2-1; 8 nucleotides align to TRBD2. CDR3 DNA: TGTGCCAGCAGCCAAGACAGCGGGGGTAACAATGAGCAGTTCTTC. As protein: CASSQDSGGNNEQFF.